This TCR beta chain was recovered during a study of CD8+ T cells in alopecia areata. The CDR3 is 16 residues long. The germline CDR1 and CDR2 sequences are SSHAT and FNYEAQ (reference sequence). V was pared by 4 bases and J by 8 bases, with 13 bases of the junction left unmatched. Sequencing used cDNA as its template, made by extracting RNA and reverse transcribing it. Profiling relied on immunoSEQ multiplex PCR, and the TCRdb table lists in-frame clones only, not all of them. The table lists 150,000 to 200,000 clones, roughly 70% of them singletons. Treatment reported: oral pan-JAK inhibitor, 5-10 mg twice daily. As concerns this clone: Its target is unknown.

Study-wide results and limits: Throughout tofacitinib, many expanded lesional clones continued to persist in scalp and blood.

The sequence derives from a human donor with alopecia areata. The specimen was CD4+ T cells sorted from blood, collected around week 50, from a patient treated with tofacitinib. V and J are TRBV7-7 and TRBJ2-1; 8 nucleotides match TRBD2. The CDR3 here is CASSSGAGGSRDEQFF. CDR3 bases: TGTGCCAGCAGCTCCGGGGCGGGGGGATCGAGGGATGAGCAGTTCTTC.